The 18 T cell receptor beta chains reported below all come from one sample, sequenced in a study of blood T cells in healthy people across ages. A second about 7 to 12 cycle PCR used barcoded and J-beta primers. TCRdb analysed the 5' RACE reads with MiXCR anew, one entry per CDR3 protein. The sample lists over 450,000 distinct CDR3 sequences; approximately 25% were seen once. These data are also associated with another study on T cells of mothers and their children.

The material sequenced was blood. These receptors came from a boy younger than 18 in good health.

The chain uses TRBV20-1 and TRBJ2-3, with 8 positions matching TRBD2. Germline trimming cut 3 bases from V and 0 bases from J; bases unmatched to any gene: 11. The CDR3 is 17 residues long. Per germline, CDR1 DFQATT and CDR2 SNEGSKA (reference sequence). The CDR3 region has the DNA TGCAGTGCTAGTATTAGAAGCGGGAGAGACAGCACAGATACGCAGTATTTT. This codes for CSASIRSGRDSTDTQYF.

This clonotype was seen ten or more times. The genes are TRBV28 and TRBJ2-7, with TRBD1 identical over 8 bases. The CDR3 runs to 13 residues. With 6 bases clipped from V and 2 bases from J, the junction kept 3 bases outside the gene matches. Germline V lookup: CDR1 MDHEN, CDR2 SYDVKM. CDR3 coding DNA: TGTGCCAGCAGCGACAGGGGCCCCTACGAGCAGTACTTC. As protein: CASSDRGPYEQYF.

The chain is built from TRBV12-3 or TRBV12-4 and TRBJ2-1; D is possibly TRBD1 (5 bases). The end of the DNA is better explained by TRBJ2-7, so the J call may be wrong. The CDR3 has 13 residues. The CDR3 sequence: CASSTRTFYEQYF. CDR3 in DNA: TGTGCCAGCAGTACGAGGACATTTTACGAGCAGTACTTC.

The V and J genes are TRBV6-1 and TRBJ2-3; 8 bases fit TRBD2. The CDR3 covers 14 residues. Trimming cost V 5 bases and J 2 bases; bases outside gene matches: 3. From germline, CDR1 is MNHNS and CDR2 SASEGT. CDR3 sequence: CASSRAGVTDTQYF. The CDR3 DNA sequence: TGTGCCAGCAGTAGAGCGGGGGTCACAGATACGCAGTATTTT.

The V and J genes are TRBV6-6 and TRBJ2-5; 14 nucleotides match TRBD2. Germline V lookup: CDR1 MNHNY, CDR2 SVGAGI (reference sequence). CDR3 length equals 16 residues. J gave up 3 bases and V 0 bases, and 0 bases lay outside the gene matches. The CDR3 DNA is TGTGCCAGCAGTTACTCGGGACTAGCGGGGGAAGAGACCCAGTACTTC. This codes for CASSYSGLAGEETQYF.

This sequence joins TRBV29-1 and TRBJ2-3; the match to TRBD2 covers 7 bases. Germline V lookup: CDR1 SQVTM, CDR2 ANQGSEA. Unmatched junction bases numbered 10, after V lost 1 base and J lost 0 bases. CDR3 length: 17 residues. CDR3 sequence reads: CSVEGYDDGRSTDTQYF. For the CDR3, the DNA is TGCAGCGTTGAAGGTTATGACGACGGGAGGAGCACAGATACGCAGTATTTT.

The CDR3 protein is CSVEVRTGGDYGYTF. The DNA of the CDR3 is TGCAGCGTTGAGGTTCGGACCGGAGGGGACTATGGCTACACCTTC. V is TRBV29-1 and J is TRBJ1-2, with D possibly being TRBD1 (5 bases). This CDR3 region has 15 residues. Trimming left V 3 bases short and J 3 bases short, with 17 bases between. Germline V gene data show CDR1 as SQVTM and CDR2 as ANQGSEA.

A few counts support this clonotype. This chain connects TRBV27 to TRBJ1-1; 8 bases align to TRBD1. CDR1 and CDR2 (germline): MNHEY, SMNVEV (reference sequence). V was pared by 5 bases and J by 3 bases, with 8 bases of the junction left unmatched. The CDR3 runs 15 residues. The CDR3 is CASSPGTGGDTEAFF. The CDR3 nucleotides read TGTGCCAGCAGTCCGGGGACAGGTGGGGACACTGAAGCTTTCTTT.

The chain is built from TRBV4-1 and TRBJ2-7; 7 bases line up with TRBD1. The junction had 6 bases not matched to a gene; V was cut back by 1 base and J by 3 bases. Looked up from germline, CDR1 is MGHRA and CDR2 is YSYEKL. This CDR3 region has 15 residues. The CDR3 nucleotides are TGCGCCAGCAGCCAAGGTGGACAGGCCGTCTACGAGCAGTACTTC. Translating it yields CASSQGGQAVYEQYF.

The chain carries TRBV20-1 and TRBJ2-5, with 10 bases lining up with TRBD2. The CDR3 contains 16 residues. Germline V lookup: CDR1 DFQATT, CDR2 SNEGSKA (reference sequence). The V segment lost 0 bases and the J segment 2 bases; nucleotides outside the gene matches: 6. The DNA of the CDR3 is TGCAGTGCTAGAGATGAGGCTAGCGGGGGACAAGAGACCCAGTACTTC. It specifies CSARDEASGGQETQYF.

The chain recombines TRBV12-3 or TRBV12-4 with TRBJ2-5; D is unresolved. The ends were cut back, 3 bases at V and 6 bases at J, with 5 bases in the middle. CDR3 length: 11 residues. This CDR3 is CASSFLKTQYF. The CDR3 region has the DNA TGTGCCAGCAGTTTTTTGAAGACCCAGTACTTC.

V and J are TRBV15 and TRBJ2-1, with 7 positions matching TRBD1. CDR1 LNHNV and CDR2 YYDKDF come from the germline V gene (reference sequence). CDR3 length: 13 residues. Trimming at V came to 5 bases and at J to 10 bases, leaving 8 bases not matched to a gene. The CDR3 sequence: CATSLTGIREQFF. The DNA for the CDR3 is TGTGCCACCAGCCTGACAGGGATCAGGGAGCAGTTCTTC.

The gene calls are TRBV27 and TRBJ1-2, with D possibly matching TRBD1 (6 bases). Germline CDR1 MNHEY, CDR2 SMNVEV (reference sequence). The CDR3 has 15 residues. Trimming stripped 7 bases from V and 7 bases from J, with 22 bases between. DNA for the CDR3: TGTGCCAGCACCTTAGACTCCAGGGGAAGCGTTGGCTACACCTTC. As protein: CASTLDSRGSVGYTF.

The genes are TRBV11-2 and TRBJ2-7; D uncertain. This CDR3 comprises 15 residues. Trimming cost V 0 bases and J 2 bases, with 11 bases left between them. Germline V gives CDR1 SGHAT, CDR2 FQNNGV. The DNA of the CDR3 is TGTGCCAGCAGCTTAGAGGCACCTACCCCCTACGAGCAGTACTTC. It specifies CASSLEAPTPYEQYF.

Only a few counts were recorded for this clonotype. J is TRBJ2-7 and V is TRBV5-4, with TRBD1 matching over 7 bases. Germline loops: CDR1 SGHNT, CDR2 YYREEE (reference sequence). The trim removed 0 bases at V and 2 bases at J, leaving 8 bases unmatched. This CDR3 is 16 amino acids long. The CDR3 sequence: CASSLASSTGPYEQYF. As DNA, the CDR3 is TGTGCCAGCAGCTTGGCCAGTTCGACAGGGCCCTACGAGCAGTACTTC.

This clonotype was seen more than once but under ten times. The chain combines TRBV24-1 with TRBJ2-1, with a tentative D call TRBD1 (6 bases). Trimming left V 4 bases short and J 3 bases short, with 6 bases between. Germline CDR1 KGHDR, CDR2 SFDVKD. CDR3 length: 13 amino acids. CDR3 residues: CATSEDSYNEQFF. The CDR3 DNA is TGTGCCACCAGTGAGGACAGCTACAATGAGCAGTTCTTC.

Only a few counts were recorded for this clonotype. This chain links TRBV5-1 with TRBJ1-2; D ambiguous. Looked up from germline, CDR1 is SGHRS and CDR2 is YFSETQ. Trimming left V 1 base short and J 0 bases short, with 4 bases between. This CDR3 contains 13 residues. This CDR3 is CASSLSTNYGYTF. The CDR3, as DNA: TGCGCCAGCAGCTTGAGTACTAACTATGGCTACACCTTC.

In this sample, this clonotype turned up a few times. Relative to the germline gene, one junction end is altered; a read error may explain this. The chain links TRBV6-2 or TRBV6-3 to TRBJ1-2; D not certain. The CDR3 is made up of 16 amino acids. Germline CDR1 is MNHEY and CDR2 is SVGEGT. CDR3 residues: CASSYSKQKNNYGYTF. Here the CDR3 DNA reads TGTGCCAGCAGCTACTCGAAACAGAAGAATAACTATGGCTACACCTTC.